This T cell receptor beta chain comes out of a study of CD8 T cells in ankylosing spondylitis. General study points: Ankylosing spondylitis blood seemed to carry a telltale TCR beta motif made of roughly 8 highly homologous variants. A CD8+ phenotype characterized the disease-linked clones, which were relatively rare in peripheral blood. Both synovial fluid and blood in reactive arthritis had previously been reported to carry some motif variants.

Molecular-barcoded quantitative 5'-RACE produced these TCR beta libraries. TCRdb recomputed calls from the 5' RACE reads with MiXCR, one row per CDR3 protein. The sample has around 120,000 distinct CDR3 sequences, around 9% seen once. This clonotype has only a few counts. Its target is not known. The CDR3 runs to 13 residues. Germline-derived CDR1 and CDR2 are MNHEY and SMNVEV (reference sequence). With 4 bases removed from V and 5 bases from J, the gap between germline ends came to 11 bases. The sequence derives from a male donor with ankylosing spondylitis or in good health (not recorded which). Input material: blood, either unsorted or a sorted T cell fraction (not recorded which). This chain uses TRBV27 with TRBJ2-5; maybe TRBD1 (6 bases). The CDR3 loop reads CASSSGDGETQYF. The CDR3 DNA reads TGTGCCAGCAGTTCAGGGGATGGGGAGACCCAGTACTTC.